What follows are 17 T cell receptor beta chains derived from one specimen sequenced in a study of cytomegalovirus exposure and HLA in healthy donors. Primers: 60 Vbeta forward and 13 Jbeta reverse. Generated by immunoSEQ multiplex PCR, the TCRdb table keeps only in-frame clones and is missing some. The data show 200,000 to 250,000 clones, with approximately 90% seen just once and roughly 0.99% held by the top ten. Sample: PBMCs. The receptor set was obtained from a woman younger than 35 in good health and CMV-seronegative.

This chain connects TRBV30 to TRBJ1-2; D is unresolved. From germline, CDR1 is GTSNPN and CDR2 SVGIG (reference sequence). The germline V and J ends were trimmed by 3 bases and 0 bases, with 14 bases remaining between them. The CDR3 has 15 amino acids. CDR3 amino acids: CAWSLGVRPNYGYTF. For the CDR3, the DNA is TGTGCCTGGAGCCTCGGGGTCAGACCTAACTATGGCTACACCTTC. The whole variable domain, filled in from reference TRBV30 and TRBJ1-2, reads SQTIHQWPATLVQPVGSPLSLECTVEGTSNPNLYWYRQAAGRGLQLLFYSVGIGQISSEVPQNLSASRPQDRQFILSSKKLLLSDSGFYLCAWSLGVRPNYGYTFGSGTRLTVV.

This rearrangement joins TRBV7-2 to TRBJ2-7, with D maybe TRBD2 (7 bases). V dropped 2 bases and J dropped 4 bases, with 15 bases sitting between them. The length of the CDR3 is 15 residues. The V gene's germline CDR1 is SGHTA and CDR2 FQGNSA. CDR3 nucleotide sequence: TGTGCCAGCAGCTTATATAGGGGGGGAGGATACGAGCAGTACTTC. It codes for CASSLYRGGGYEQYF.

The V call is TRBV7-2, the J call TRBJ2-2, with 7 bases that match TRBD1. The CDR3 is 14 residues long. Germline V lookup: CDR1 SGHTA, CDR2 FQGNSA. The V segment lost 1 base and the J segment 6 bases; nucleotides outside the gene matches: 2. The CDR3 DNA reads as TGTGCCAGCAGCTTAGGGCAGGGGGCCGGGGAGCTGTTTTTT. This codes for CASSLGQGAGELFF. The full variable domain, with the rest looked up from reference TRBV7-2 and TRBJ2-2, is GAGVSQSPSNKVTEKGKDVELRCDPISGHTALYWYRQSLGQGLEFLIYFQGNSAPDKSGLPSDRFSAERTGGSVSTLTIQRTQQEDSAVYLCASSLGQGAGELFFGEGSRLTVL.

V gene TRBV5-6 combines with J gene TRBJ2-7; the match to TRBD1 covers 7 bases. The junction had 2 bases not matched to a gene; V was cut back by 0 bases and J by 5 bases. Germline CDR1 and CDR2: SGHDT and YYEEEE. The CDR3 is 13 residues long. The CDR3 sequence is CASSLGQGDEQYF. As DNA, the CDR3 is TGTGCCAGCAGCTTGGGTCAGGGGGACGAGCAGTACTTC.

The count of this clone is one. This rearrangement joins TRBV4-2 to TRBJ2-1, with a possible D match to TRBD2 (5 bases). CDR3 length: 15 residues. Germline CDR1 is LGHNA and CDR2 is YNFKEQ. The germline V and J ends were trimmed by 0 bases and 9 bases, with 15 bases remaining between them. CDR3 DNA: TGTGCCAGCAGCCAAGATCCGGGAACCTCCCGTGAGCAGTTCTTC. This encodes CASSQDPGTSREQFF.

The J gene is TRBJ2-7, the V gene TRBV4-1, with TRBD1 identical over 9 bases. Losses at the gene ends were 1 base for V and 2 bases for J; bases not matched to a gene: 3. The CDR3 is 15 residues long. CDR1 is MGHRA and CDR2 is YSYEKL in the germline V gene. The CDR3 spells CASSQVGTGTYEQYF. CDR3 in DNA: TGCGCCAGCAGCCAAGTTGGGACAGGGACCTACGAGCAGTACTTC.

The chain couples TRBV2 to TRBJ2-1; 10 bases are shared with TRBD2. From germline, CDR1 is SNHLY and CDR2 FYNNEI. Trimming took 4 bases from V and 12 from J; bases not matched to a gene: 12. The CDR3 is made up of 15 amino acids. The CDR3 nucleotides read TGTGCCAGCAGTGGTGGGCTAGCGGGAGAGGGGGGGCAGTTCTTC. This codes for CASSGGLAGEGGQFF.

This clone was detected once. The V gene is TRBV5-5, the J gene TRBJ2-5; 8 nucleotides match TRBD2. With 4 bases clipped from V and 5 bases from J, the junction kept 7 bases outside the gene matches. This CDR3 contains 14 residues. Germline V CDR1 and CDR2: SGHKS, YYEKEE (reference sequence). The CDR3 coding sequence is TGTGCCAGCAGCCCCGGACTAGCCCGGGAGACCCAGTACTTC. This sequence encodes CASSPGLARETQYF.

This clone was detected only once. This rearrangement joins TRBV5-4 to TRBJ2-5; D is possibly TRBD1 (5 bases). V was trimmed by 1 base and J by 4 bases, leaving 14 bases between them. The CDR3 length is 15 residues. CDR1 and CDR2 from the germline V gene are SGHNT and YYREEE (reference sequence). The CDR3 sequence is CASSLRTPQGETQYF. The CDR3 DNA follows: TGTGCCAGCAGCTTGCGGACCCCTCAGGGAGAGACCCAGTACTTC.

The chain joins TRBV10-3 to TRBJ2-6; tentatively, D is TRBD2 (7 bases). Trimming took off 4 bases at V and 2 bases at J, with 12 bases between the two ends. This CDR3 contains 16 residues. Germline V CDR1 and CDR2: ENHRY, SYGVKD. The CDR3 reads CAISGEGGPGANVLTF. The CDR3 region has the DNA TGTGCCATCAGTGGGGAGGGGGGACCTGGGGCCAACGTCCTGACTTTC.

V usage is TRBV18 and J usage is TRBJ2-7, with 9 positions matching TRBD1. J was trimmed by 3 bases and V by 3 bases; bases with no gene match: 6. The CDR3 runs 15 residues. CDR1 and CDR2 from the germline V gene are KGHSH and LQKENI. The chain's CDR3 is CASSPRTGANYEQYF. CDR3 DNA: TGTGCCAGCTCACCCCGGACAGGGGCGAACTACGAGCAGTACTTC.

The rearrangement links TRBV29-1 to TRBJ2-1; D not resolved. CDR1 and CDR2 from the germline V gene are SQVTM and ANQGSEA. V lost 7 bases and J lost 4, with 5 bases in between. The length of the CDR3 is 10 residues. CDR3 sequence (DNA): TGCAGCGGAGAATACAATGAGCAGTTCTTC. Amino acid sequence: CSGEYNEQFF.

This chain links TRBV7-8 with TRBJ1-4; D remains ambiguous. This CDR3 is 16 amino acids long. Germline CDR1 reads SGHVS; CDR2 reads FQNEAQ. Trimming shortened V by 2 bases and J by 0 bases, and 10 bases separated the two germline ends. The CDR3 protein is CASSLQRFATNEKLFF. CDR3 in DNA: TGTGCCAGCAGCTTACAGAGGTTTGCAACTAATGAAAAACTGTTTTTT. Variable domain in full (rest from reference TRBV7-8 and TRBJ1-4): GAGVSQSPRYKVAKRGQDVALRCDPISGHVSLFWYQQALGQGPEFLTYFQNEAQLDKSGLPSDRFFAERPEGSVSTLKIQRTQQEDSAVYLCASSLQRFATNEKLFFGSGTQLSVL.

This chain connects TRBV14 to TRBJ1-1; weak D call: TRBD1 (5 bases). Germline V gene data show CDR1 as SGHDN and CDR2 as FVKESK. The CDR3 consists of 13 residues. V lost 2 bases to trimming and J lost 3 bases, with 7 bases between them. The CDR3, as DNA: TGTGCCAGCAGCCAACAGGGCTACACTGAAGCTTTCTTT. Amino acids: CASSQQGYTEAFF.

A few counts support this clone. V usage is TRBV25-1 and J usage is TRBJ1-1; D remains ambiguous. From germline, CDR1 is MGHDK and CDR2 SYGVNS. This CDR3 comprises 12 residues. V dropped 2 bases and J dropped 6 bases, with 7 bases sitting between them. DNA for the CDR3: TGTGCCAGCAGTGAAGGTTCAGCTGAAGCTTTCTTT. Encoded protein: CASSEGSAEAFF.

This chain connects TRBV5-5 to TRBJ2-1; 13 nucleotides align to TRBD2. CDR3 size: 15 residues. The ends lost 3 bases at V and 6 bases at J; junction bases unmatched: 3. CDR1 and CDR2 (germline): SGHKS, YYEKEE (reference sequence). As DNA, the CDR3 is TGTGCCAGCAGCTGGGGGACTAGCGGGATCAATGAGCAGTTCTTC. Translating it yields CASSWGTSGINEQFF.

This sequence joins TRBV29-1 and TRBJ2-7; 8 bases map to TRBD2. With 4 bases clipped from V and 0 bases from J, the junction kept 2 bases outside the gene matches. The germline CDR1 and CDR2 sequences are SQVTM and ANQGSEA. This CDR3 is built from 13 residues. The CDR3 loop is CSVVAGNSYEQYF. CDR3 sequence (DNA): TGCAGCGTTGTAGCGGGAAACTCCTACGAGCAGTACTTC.